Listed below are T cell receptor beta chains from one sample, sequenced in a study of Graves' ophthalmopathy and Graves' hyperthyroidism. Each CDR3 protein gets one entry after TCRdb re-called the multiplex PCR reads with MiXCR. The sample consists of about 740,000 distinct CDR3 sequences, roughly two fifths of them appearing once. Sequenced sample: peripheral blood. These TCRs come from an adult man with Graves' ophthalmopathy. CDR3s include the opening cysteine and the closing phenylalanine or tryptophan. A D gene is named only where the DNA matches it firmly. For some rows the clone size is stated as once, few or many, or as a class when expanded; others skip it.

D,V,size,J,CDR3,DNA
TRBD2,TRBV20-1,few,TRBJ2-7,CSARVVGLAGVREQYF,TGCAGTGCTAGAGTCGTCGGGCTAGCGGGAGTGAGGGAGCAGTACTTC
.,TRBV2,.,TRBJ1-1,CASSLGAVHTEAFF,TGTGCCAGCAGCCTGGGGGCGGTACACACTGAAGCTTTCTTT
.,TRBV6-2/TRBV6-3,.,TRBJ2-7,CASRRANEQYF,TGTGCCAGCAGACGCGCCAACGAGCAGTACTTC
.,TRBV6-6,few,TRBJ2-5,CASSYSMVRGSQETQYF,TGTGCCAGCAGTTACTCGATGGTTCGGGGGTCCCAAGAGACCCAGTACTTC
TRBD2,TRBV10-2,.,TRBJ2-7,CASSETGLASEQYF,TGCGCCAGCAGTGAGACGGGACTAGCTTCCGAGCAGTACTTC
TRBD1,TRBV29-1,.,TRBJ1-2,CSVETGPSRYTF,TGCAGCGTAGAGACAGGGCCCTCTCGCTACACCTTC
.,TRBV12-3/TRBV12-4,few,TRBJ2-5,CASSYRLEKETQYF,TGTGCCAGCAGCTACAGGCTAGAAAAAGAGACCCAGTACTTC
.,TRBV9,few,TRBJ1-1,CASSAAPGGGYISGTEAFF,TGTGCCAGCAGCGCCGCCCCGGGCGGGGGATACATTTCTGGCACTGAAGCTTTCTTT
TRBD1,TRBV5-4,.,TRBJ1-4,CASSQNPQDRGNEKLFF,TGCGCCAGCAGCCAAAACCCCCAGGACAGGGGTAATGAAAAACTGTTTTTT
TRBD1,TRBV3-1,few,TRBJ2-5,CASSSQGEVETQYF,TGTGCCAGCAGCTCACAGGGGGAAGTGGAGACCCAGTACTTC
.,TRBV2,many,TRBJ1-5,CASSPGQILGSQHF,TGTGCCAGCAGTCCAGGACAGATCCTTGGGTCCCAGCATTTT
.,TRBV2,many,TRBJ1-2,CASSEEGTGNGYTF,TGTGCCAGCAGTGAAGAGGGAACAGGGAATGGCTACACCTTC
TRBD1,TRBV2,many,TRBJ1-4,CATQGSEKLFF,TGTGCCACACAGGGGAGTGAAAAACTGTTTTTT
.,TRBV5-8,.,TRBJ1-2,CASSRQRGWNGYTF,TGTGCCAGCAGCCGACAGCGGGGATGGAATGGCTACACCTTC
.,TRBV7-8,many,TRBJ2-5,CASSLEGFSETQYF,TGTGCCAGCAGCTTGGAGGGGTTTTCGGAGACCCAGTACTTC